The TCR beta chain described here comes from a study of blood T cells in healthy people across ages. Study outcomes and limitations: Long-lived donors exceeded aged donors in naive CD4+ cells and diversity.

In its sample, this clonotype was seen many times. Its cognate antigen is unknown. The ends were cut back, 2 bases at V and 4 bases at J, with 14 bases in the middle. The germline V gene encodes CDR1 MNHEY and CDR2 SVGAGI. This CDR3 has 15 residues. A second roughly 6 to 11 cycle PCR used barcoded and J-beta primers. TCRdb reprocessed the 5' RACE reads via MiXCR and lists one record per CDR3 protein. In the table there are 600,000 or so distinct CDR3 sequences, approximately 30% of which are singletons. The specimen sequenced was blood. This clonotype was sampled from a woman of 80 years or more in good health. The V call is TRBV6-5, the J call TRBJ1-2, with TRBD1 as a possible D gene (5 bases). The CDR3 DNA reads TGTGCCAGCAGTTACCTGGGGGACGGTACCTATGGCTACACCTTC. Protein sequence: CASSYLGDGTYGYTF.